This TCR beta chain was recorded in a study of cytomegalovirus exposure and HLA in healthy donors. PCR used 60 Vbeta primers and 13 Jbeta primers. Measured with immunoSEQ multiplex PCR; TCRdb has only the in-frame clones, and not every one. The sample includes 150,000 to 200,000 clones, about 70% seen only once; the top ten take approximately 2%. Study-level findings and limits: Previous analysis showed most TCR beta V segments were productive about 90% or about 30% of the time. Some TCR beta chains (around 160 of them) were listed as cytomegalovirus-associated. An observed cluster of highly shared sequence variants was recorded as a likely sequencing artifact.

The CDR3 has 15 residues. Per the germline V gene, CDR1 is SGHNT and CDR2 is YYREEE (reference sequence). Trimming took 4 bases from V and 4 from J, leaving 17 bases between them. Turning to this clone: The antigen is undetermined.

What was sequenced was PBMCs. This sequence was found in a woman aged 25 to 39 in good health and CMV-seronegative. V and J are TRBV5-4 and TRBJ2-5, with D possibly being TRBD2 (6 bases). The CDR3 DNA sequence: TGTGCCAGCAGCAATTTCGGGGGAGGAGTAGAGACCCAGTACTTC. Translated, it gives CASSNFGGGVETQYF.